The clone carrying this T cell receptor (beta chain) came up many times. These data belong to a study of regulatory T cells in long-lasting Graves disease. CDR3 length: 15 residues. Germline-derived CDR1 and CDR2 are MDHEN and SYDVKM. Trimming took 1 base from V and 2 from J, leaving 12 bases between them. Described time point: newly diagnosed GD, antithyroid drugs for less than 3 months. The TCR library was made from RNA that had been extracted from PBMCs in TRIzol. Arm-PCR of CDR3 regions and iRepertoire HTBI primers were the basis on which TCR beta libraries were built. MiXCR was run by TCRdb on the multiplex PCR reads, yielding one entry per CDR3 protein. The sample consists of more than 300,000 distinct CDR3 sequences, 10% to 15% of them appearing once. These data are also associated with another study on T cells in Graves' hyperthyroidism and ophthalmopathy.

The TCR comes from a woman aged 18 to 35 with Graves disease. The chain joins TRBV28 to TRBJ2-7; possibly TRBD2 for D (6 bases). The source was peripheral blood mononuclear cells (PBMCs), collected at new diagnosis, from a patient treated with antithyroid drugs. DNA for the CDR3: TGTGCCAGCAGTTTATTGTTGGGAGGCGCCTACGAGCAGTACTTC. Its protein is CASSLLLGGAYEQYF.